The 15 T cell receptor beta chains presented below share a single source sample, sequenced in a study of T cells in Graves' hyperthyroidism and ophthalmopathy. RNA transcripts served as the template for amplifying TCR beta CDR3 regions. Researchers ran a first-round RT-PCR on the TCR CDR3 using the HTBI primer set. From the multiplex PCR reads, TCRdb called clonotypes with MiXCR, one entry per CDR3 protein. Of approximately 590,000 distinct CDR3 sequences in the sample, more than 15% were seen once. The sample comprised blood. All receptors derive from a woman in her twenties or thirties with Graves' hyperthyroidism.

The genes are TRBV18 and TRBJ2-3; 7 bases match TRBD1. The V gene end was trimmed by 3 bases and the J gene end by 5 bases; junction bases not matched to a gene: 8. The length of the CDR3 is 15 residues. The V gene's germline CDR1 is KGHSH and CDR2 LQKENI. The CDR3 region is CASSPLDRLIDTQYF. CDR3 sequence (DNA): TGTGCCAGCTCACCTCTGGACAGGCTCATAGATACGCAGTATTTT.

This clonotype was counted a few times. The rearrangement uses TRBV29-1 and TRBJ2-7, with 7 bases matching TRBD1. V lost 1 base, J lost 0 bases, and 12 bases stayed unmatched. Germline CDR1 and CDR2: SQVTM and ANQGSEA. The CDR3 runs to 17 residues. CDR3 sequence: CSVEVRAAGTDSYEQYF. The DNA for the CDR3 is TGCAGCGTTGAAGTCCGGGCCGCCGGGACAGACTCCTACGAGCAGTACTTC.

This clonotype was recorded at least ten times. This chain joins TRBV2 and TRBJ1-1; no firm D call. This CDR3 has 14 amino acids. Germline loops: CDR1 SNHLY, CDR2 FYNNEI. Trimming took off 9 bases at V and 0 bases at J, with 14 bases between the two ends. The CDR3 spells CASSPIFMNTEAFF. In DNA, the CDR3 is TGTGCCAGTTCCCCCATCTTCATGAACACTGAAGCTTTCTTT.

This clonotype was counted ten times or more. This chain joins TRBV6-1 and TRBJ2-7; D is perhaps TRBD2 (6 bases). V lost 6 bases and J 0 bases, leaving 15 bases between the germline ends. The CDR3 has 15 amino acids. Germline V gives CDR1 MNHNS, CDR2 SASEGT. The CDR3 region has the DNA TGTGCCAGCAGAACGCGGTCGGGGGACTCCTACGAGCAGTACTTC. It is translated as CASRTRSGDSYEQYF.

This clonotype was seen at least ten times. The gene calls are TRBV11-2 and TRBJ2-1; TRBD2 aligns across 8 bases. CDR1 SGHAT and CDR2 FQNNGV come from the germline V gene. CDR3 length: 15 amino acids. V dropped 6 bases and J dropped 5; count of bases not matched to a gene: 9. CDR3 bases: TGTGCCAGCAGTTCCACGGGGGGGGCCCACAATGAGCAGTTCTTC. This translates into CASSSTGGAHNEQFF.

This clonotype showed up just a few times. The rearrangement links TRBV3-1 to TRBJ1-2; the D is unclear. The germline CDR1 and CDR2 sequences are LGHDT and YNNKEL (reference sequence). CDR3 length equals 14 residues. Trimming took 1 base from V and 6 from J, leaving 12 bases between them. The CDR3 loop reads CASSQVQGIHGYTF. The CDR3 coding sequence is TGTGCCAGCAGCCAAGTACAAGGAATCCATGGCTACACCTTC.

In this sample, this clonotype turned up many times. The chain recombines TRBV20-1 with TRBJ2-3; D unresolved. Germline CDR1 and CDR2: DFQATT and SNEGSKA (reference sequence). The CDR3 runs to 12 residues. The germline V and J ends were trimmed by 3 bases and 4 bases, with 8 bases remaining between them. The CDR3 nucleotides read TGCAGTGCTAGCCCGCGAGCAGATACGCAGTATTTT. Encoded protein: CSASPRADTQYF.

This clonotype was recorded at least ten times. The chain joins TRBV27 to TRBJ2-2; D call uncertain. CDR1 is MNHEY, CDR2 SMNVEV, per germline (reference sequence). The V gene lost 7 bases and the J gene lost 1 base, with 19 bases spanning the gap. There are 17 residues in the CDR3. The CDR3 reads CASTSAGSWENTGELFF. Here the CDR3 DNA reads TGTGCCAGCACGTCGGCCGGCAGCTGGGAGAACACCGGGGAGCTGTTTTTT.

This clonotype was seen repeatedly, ten times or more. The chain couples TRBV24-1 to TRBJ2-5, with D possibly matching TRBD2 (6 bases). The ends were cut back, 5 bases at V and 1 base at J, with 13 bases in the middle. Germline CDR1 is KGHDR and CDR2 is SFDVKD. CDR3 length equals 15 residues. The CDR3 reads CATSVRDFGQETQYF. For the CDR3, the DNA is TGTGCCACCAGTGTGAGGGACTTTGGCCAAGAGACCCAGTACTTC.

This chain connects TRBV30 to TRBJ1-3; no clear D gene. Trimming took 3 bases from V and 4 from J, leaving 13 bases between them. The CDR3 consists of 14 residues. Germline lookup yields CDR1 GTSNPN and CDR2 SVGIG (reference sequence). The CDR3 bases are TGTGCCTGGAGCGTGAGCACCTTAGGAAACACCATATATTTT. Translating gives CAWSVSTLGNTIYF. The full variable domain, in which reference TRBV30 and TRBJ1-3 provide the parts outside the CDR3, is SQTIHQWPATLVQPVGSPLSLECTVEGTSNPNLYWYRQAAGRGLQLLFYSVGIGQISSEVPQNLSASRPQDRQFILSSKKLLLSDSGFYLCAWSVSTLGNTIYFGEGSWLTVV.

The chain couples TRBV7-9 to TRBJ2-1; either TRBD1 or TRBD2 may supply D (5 bases each). The CDR3 runs 17 residues. Germline lookup yields CDR1 SEHNR and CDR2 FQNEAQ (reference sequence). Trimming removed 5 bases at V and 0 bases at J, with 17 bases between. The chain's CDR3 is CASSQDRGAGSYNEQFF. The CDR3 DNA sequence: TGTGCCAGCAGCCAAGATAGGGGAGCCGGCTCCTACAATGAGCAGTTCTTC.

The V gene is TRBV5-1, the J gene TRBJ2-7; TRBD1 might be the D (6 bases). V lost 4 bases, J lost 2 bases, and 10 bases lay in between. Per the germline V gene, CDR1 is SGHRS and CDR2 is YFSETQ. The CDR3 totals 13 residues. The CDR3 protein is CASSTRDTYEQYF. CDR3 nucleotide sequence: TGCGCCAGCAGCACCCGGGACACCTACGAGCAGTACTTC.

There are many counts of this clonotype. The V gene is TRBV12-3 or TRBV12-4, the J gene TRBJ1-2; D is ambiguous. The CDR3 contains 13 residues. V was clipped by 3 bases and J by 7 bases, with 12 bases between them. The CDR3 here is CASSLVRWAGYTF. The CDR3 DNA reads TGTGCCAGCAGTTTGGTCAGATGGGCTGGCTACACCTTC.

CDR3 loop: CASSPPGSAKNIQYF. The CDR3 DNA sequence: TGTGCCAGCAGCCCCCCGGGCAGCGCAAAAAACATTCAGTACTTC. The V call is TRBV6-2 or TRBV6-3, the J call TRBJ2-4; D gene ambiguous. Trimming left V 6 bases short and J 4 bases short, with 16 bases between. CDR1 is MNHEY, CDR2 SVGEGT, per germline. This CDR3 is built from 15 residues.

The sample holds a few counts of this clonotype. The rearrangement links TRBV18 to TRBJ1-6; D is ambiguous. V was trimmed by 5 bases and J by 10 bases, leaving 12 bases between them. CDR1 and CDR2 from the germline V gene are KGHSH and LQKENI. CDR3 length equals 13 residues. The DNA of the CDR3 is TGTGCCAGCTCAGAGCTGTGGGAATCACCCCTCCACTTT. Translation gives CASSELWESPLHF.